This TCR beta chain was captured by sequencing in a study of vaccination effects on CD4 cells after COVID-19. About the study: The median interval between the second dose and post-vaccine sampling was 72 days. Study-wide points: Cross-reactivity with common cold coronaviruses was shown by only 1 of 255 vaccine-induced clones in healthy vaccinees.

Sequencing was performed with immunoSEQ multiplex PCR; in TCRdb, only in-frame clones are kept and a portion is missing. The data show about 73,000 clones, roughly 73% seen once. The V and J ends lost 3 bases and 7 bases, in that order; junction bases with no gene match: 3. Germline loops: CDR1 MRHNA, CDR2 SNTAGT. This CDR3 is built from 13 residues. About this clone itself: Its antigen is as yet unknown.

The culture ran for roughly ten days before CD4+ T cells were isolated. It was two doses of either the BNT162b2 or mRNA-1273 vaccine that participants received. Researchers swapped half the medium for IL-2 medium on both days 3 and 7. The V call is TRBV6-4, the J call TRBJ2-5; TRBD2 aligns across 9 bases. The receptor comes from a human donor who received a COVID-19 vaccine. This material consisted of CD4+ T cells from PBMCs cultured without peptide, taken after COVID-19 vaccination. The CDR3 region is CASSDVSGGTQYF. CDR3 nucleotides: TGTGCCAGCAGTGATGTTAGCGGGGGGACCCAGTACTTC.